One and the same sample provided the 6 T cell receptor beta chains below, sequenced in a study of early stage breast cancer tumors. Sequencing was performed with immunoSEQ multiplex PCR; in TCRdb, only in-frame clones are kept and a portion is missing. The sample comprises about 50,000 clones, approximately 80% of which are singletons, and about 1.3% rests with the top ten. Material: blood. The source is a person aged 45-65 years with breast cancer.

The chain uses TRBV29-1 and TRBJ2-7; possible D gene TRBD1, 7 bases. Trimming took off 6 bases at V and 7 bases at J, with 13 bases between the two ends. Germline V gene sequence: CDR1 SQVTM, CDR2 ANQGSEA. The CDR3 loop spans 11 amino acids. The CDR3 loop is CSVGGGREQYF. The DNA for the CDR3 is TGCAGCGTCGGAGGGGGCCGGGAGCAGTACTTC.

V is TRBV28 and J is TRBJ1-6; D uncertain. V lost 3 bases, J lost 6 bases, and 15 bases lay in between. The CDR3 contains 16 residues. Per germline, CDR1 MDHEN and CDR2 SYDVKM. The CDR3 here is CASSFWFDVGNSPLHF. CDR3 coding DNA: TGTGCCAGCAGTTTCTGGTTCGACGTGGGTAATTCACCCCTCCACTTT.

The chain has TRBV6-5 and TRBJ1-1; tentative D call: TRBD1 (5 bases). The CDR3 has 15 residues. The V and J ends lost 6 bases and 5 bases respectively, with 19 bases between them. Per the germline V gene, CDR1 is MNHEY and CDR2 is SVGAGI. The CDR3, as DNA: TGTGCCAGCAGCCTCGCCGGGGACCCACCTACTGAAGCTTTCTTT. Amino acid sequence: CASSLAGDPPTEAFF.

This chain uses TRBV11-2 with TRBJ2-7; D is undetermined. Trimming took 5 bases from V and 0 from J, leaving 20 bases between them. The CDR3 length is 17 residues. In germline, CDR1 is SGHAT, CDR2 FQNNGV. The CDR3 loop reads CASSQGLDEFSSYEQYF. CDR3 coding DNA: TGTGCCAGCAGCCAAGGTCTGGATGAATTCAGCTCCTACGAGCAGTACTTC. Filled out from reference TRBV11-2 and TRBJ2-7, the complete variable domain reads EAGVAQSPRYKIIEKRQSVAFWCNPISGHATLYWYQQILGQGPKLLIQFQNNGVVDDSQLPKDRFSAERLKGVDSTLKIQPAKLEDSAVYLCASSQGLDEFSSYEQYFGPGTRLTVT.

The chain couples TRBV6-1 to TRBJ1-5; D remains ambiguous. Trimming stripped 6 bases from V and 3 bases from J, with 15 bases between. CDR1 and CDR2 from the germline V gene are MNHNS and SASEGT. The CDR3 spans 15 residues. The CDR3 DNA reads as TGTGCCAGCAGGTCTCTTATCGGAGCCAATCAGCCCCAGCATTTT. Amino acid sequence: CASRSLIGANQPQHF.

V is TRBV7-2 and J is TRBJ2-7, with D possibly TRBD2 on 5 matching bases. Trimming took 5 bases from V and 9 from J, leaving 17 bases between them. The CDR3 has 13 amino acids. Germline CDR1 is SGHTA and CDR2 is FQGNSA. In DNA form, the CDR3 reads TGTGCCAGCAGCCCCCCCTCGGGGTTGGTGCAGTACTTC. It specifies CASSPPSGLVQYF.